The 13 T cell receptor beta chains given below trace back to one sample, sequenced in a study of blood T cells in healthy people across ages. PCR was performed a second time for roughly 7 to 11 cycles using a sample-barcoded 5' primer and a J-beta primer mix. TCRdb redid the calling of the 5' RACE reads with MiXCR, one entry per CDR3 protein. The repertoire holds 1.5 million to 1.9 million distinct CDR3 sequences, with roughly two fifths as singletons. Sample: blood. The receptors derive from a woman aged 18-35 years in good health.

The V gene is TRBV6-6, the J gene TRBJ2-7, with 7 bases matching TRBD2. There are 14 residues in the CDR3. V shed 0 bases, J shed 5 bases, and the junction held 4 bases outside the gene matches. Germline CDR1 and CDR2: MNHNY and SVGAGI (reference sequence). The CDR3 is CASSYSVGRNEQYF. The CDR3 DNA sequence: TGTGCCAGCAGTTACTCGGTCGGGAGGAACGAGCAGTACTTC.

The rearrangement uses TRBV2 and TRBJ1-2, with D possibly TRBD1 on 6 matching bases. The CDR3 spans 14 residues. CDR1 is SNHLY and CDR2 is FYNNEI in the germline V gene. V was trimmed by 1 base and J by 8 bases, leaving 14 bases between them. CDR3 in amino acids: CASSEERRGQGYTF. The CDR3 DNA reads as TGTGCCAGCAGTGAAGAAAGAAGGGGACAAGGCTACACCTTC.

CDR3 DNA sequence: TGTGCCAGCAGCTCCCTTCGGGGGAATTACAATGAGCAGTACTTC. Translating it yields CASSSLRGNYNEQYF. J is TRBJ2-4 and V is TRBV7-8, with D perhaps matching TRBD2 (6 bases). Trimming cost V 4 bases and J 13 bases, with 23 bases left between them. CDR3 length: 15 amino acids. The germline CDR1 and CDR2 sequences are SGHVS and FQNEAQ. Variable domain in full (rest from reference TRBV7-8 and TRBJ2-4): GAGVSQSPRYKVAKRGQDVALRCDPISGHVSLFWYQQALGQGPEFLTYFQNEAQLDKSGLPSDRFFAERPEGSVSTLKIQRTQQEDSAVYLCASSSLRGNYNEQYFGAGTRLSVL.

This clonotype was detected a few times. The chain joins TRBV11-2 to TRBJ2-1; D tentatively reads TRBD1 or TRBD2 (5 bases each). CDR1 is SGHAT and CDR2 is FQNNGV in the germline V gene. The CDR3 totals 13 residues. V dropped 1 base and J dropped 8 bases, with 9 bases sitting between them. In DNA form, the CDR3 reads TGTGCCAGCAGCTTAGTAGAGGGACATGAGCAGTTCTTC. Residues: CASSLVEGHEQFF.

This clonotype was detected only a few times. V and J are TRBV27 and TRBJ2-3; D may be TRBD1 (6 bases). The CDR3 loop spans 15 amino acids. Per the germline V gene, CDR1 is MNHEY and CDR2 is SMNVEV (reference sequence). Trimming left V 3 bases short and J 4 bases short, with 14 bases between. The CDR3 loop reads CASSFQTGTADTQYF. CDR3 DNA sequence: TGTGCCAGCAGTTTCCAAACAGGGACGGCAGATACGCAGTATTTT.

This clonotype was counted only a few times. Here the CDR3 DNA reads TGTGCCAGCAGTTATGCGGGGGCAGATACGCAGTATTTT. Translating gives CASSYAGADTQYF. J is TRBJ2-3 and V is TRBV6-5, with TRBD2 matching over 7 bases. Looked up from germline, CDR1 is MNHEY and CDR2 is SVGAGI. V lost 3 bases and J lost 4; bases outside the gene matches: 1. The CDR3 sequence is 13 residues long.

This clonotype was seen a few times. Here the CDR3 DNA reads TGTGCCTGGAGACCGACCAGGCAGGGAGACTATGGCTACACCTTC. Translating it yields CAWRPTRQGDYGYTF. This chain connects TRBV30 to TRBJ1-2, with a possible D match to TRBD1 (5 bases). Germline CDR1 and CDR2: GTSNPN and SVGIG (reference sequence). This CDR3 contains 15 residues. V lost 3 bases to trimming and J lost 3 bases, with 17 bases between them.

V is TRBV11-2 and J is TRBJ1-2, with a possible D match to TRBD1 (5 bases). V lost 5 bases to trimming and J lost 4 bases, with 17 bases between them. CDR1 is SGHAT, CDR2 FQNNGV, per germline. This CDR3 has 15 residues. Here the CDR3 reads CASSPGVYRSYGYTF. Here the CDR3 DNA reads TGTGCCAGCAGCCCGGGGGTTTACCGAAGCTATGGCTACACCTTC.

V gene TRBV27 combines with J gene TRBJ2-2; 8 bases align to TRBD1. Germline V gives CDR1 MNHEY, CDR2 SMNVEV (reference sequence). The CDR3 length is 17 residues. V was clipped by 0 bases and J by 6 bases; unmatched bases: 9. The CDR3 bases are TGTGCCAGCAGTTTATCCCGGGGACAGGCTTTTCCCGGGGAGCTGTTTTTT. This codes for CASSLSRGQAFPGELFF.

In its sample, this clonotype was seen many times. The chain is built from TRBV20-1 and TRBJ2-1; D is tentatively TRBD1 or TRBD2 (6 bases each). Deletions cut 7 bases from V and 5 bases from J, with 18 bases between. Germline-derived CDR1 and CDR2 are DFQATT and SNEGSKA (reference sequence). CDR3 size: 14 residues. CDR3 nucleotide sequence: TGCAGTGGTAGGGGGGCTAGCGCTAACAATGAGCAGTTCTTC. It translates to CSGRGASANNEQFF.

V gene TRBV7-6 combines with J gene TRBJ1-1; D unclear. The CDR3 length is 16 residues. Germline values: CDR1 SGHVS, CDR2 FNYEAQ. V shed 0 bases and J shed 1 base, with 12 bases lying between them. CDR3 sequence reads: CASSLATSQPNTEAFF. The CDR3 DNA reads as TGTGCCAGCAGCTTAGCGACATCACAGCCGAACACTGAAGCTTTCTTT.

The V call is TRBV6-5, the J call TRBJ1-2, with 8 nucleotides matching TRBD1. Trimming at V came to 8 bases and at J to 8 bases, leaving 7 bases not matched to a gene. The CDR3 sequence is 12 residues long. The germline V gene has CDR1 MNHEY and CDR2 SVGAGI. CDR3 sequence reads: CASGPRGQGYTF. CDR3 sequence (DNA): TGTGCCAGCGGTCCCAGGGGGCAAGGCTACACCTTC.

CDR3 coding DNA: TGTGCCAGCAGTTCCCCCTTGGAGTACGAGCAGTACTTC. Amino acid sequence: CASSSPLEYEQYF. This chain links TRBV27 with TRBJ2-7, with no clear D. Germline CDR1 and CDR2: MNHEY and SMNVEV (reference sequence). V was pared by 4 bases and J by 4 bases, with 11 bases between. This CDR3 spans 13 amino acids.